The clone carrying this T cell receptor beta chain was observed many times. For sequencing, patients were chosen who had shown expansion of CD8+CD57+ cells by flow cytometry. Genomic DNA, the template, was used for profiling of the TCR beta VDJ and CDR3. TCRdb ran MiXCR on the reads and lists one entry per CDR3 protein. The data show approximately 470,000 distinct CDR3 sequences, with roughly a third seen just once and less than 0.85% held by the top ten. This specimen comes from a study of CD8+CD57+ T cells in acquired aplastic anemia. The overall study: The DNA of sorted CD4+ and CD8+ cells averaged approximately 3.3 ug.

Per the germline V gene, CDR1 is SQVTM and CDR2 is ANQGSEA. The CDR3 is 13 residues long. The V end lost 4 bases, the J end lost 1 base, and 8 bases lay between the germline ends. The sequenced sample was sorted CD4+, CD8+, or CD8+CD57+ T cells (not recorded which) from PBMCs. The chain couples TRBV29-1 to TRBJ1-5; D is ambiguous. This TCR derives from a human donor with aplastic anemia. The CDR3 is CSVGWGSNQPQHF. The CDR3 region has the DNA TGCAGCGTTGGTTGGGGAAGCAATCAGCCCCAGCATTTT.